Following are 21 T cell receptor beta chains from one sample sequenced in a study of T cell repertoires in cytomegalovirus infection. TCRdb reprocessed the reads with MiXCR, giving one entry per CDR3 protein. The table has around 440,000 distinct CDR3 sequences, 11% seen once. Input material: PBMCs. The receptor set was obtained from a human donor in good health (CMV status not recorded). Some clones in this sample may be carry-over from other donors' samples.

This clonotype was counted at least ten times. V gene TRBV5-1 combines with J gene TRBJ2-2; D gene unclear. The germline CDR1 and CDR2 sequences are SGHRS and YFSETQ. The CDR3 length is 15 residues. Deletions cut 0 bases from V and 4 bases from J, with 10 bases between. The CDR3 region has the DNA TGCGCCAGCAGCTTGGAACTGCCGCGCACCGGGGAGCTGTTTTTT. This encodes CASSLELPRTGELFF.

The CDR3: CASSPAPRGYPEAFF. The CDR3 bases are TGTGCCAGCAGCCCCGCGCCCAGGGGGTATCCTGAAGCTTTCTTT. The chain is built from TRBV13 and TRBJ1-1, with TRBD1 identical over 7 bases. With V trimmed by 5 bases and J by 6 bases, 12 bases remained unmatched. The CDR3 consists of 15 residues. Germline CDR1 is PRHDT and CDR2 is FYEKMQ (reference sequence). The variable domain in full, with the rest retrieved from reference TRBV13 and TRBJ1-1, is AAGVIQSPRHLIKEKRETATLKCYPIPRHDTVYWYQQGPGQDPQFLISFYEKMQSDKGSIPDRFSAQQFSDYHSELNMSSLELGDSALYFCASSPAPRGYPEAFFGQGTRLTVV.

This chain connects TRBV11-3 to TRBJ2-3; 7 bases are a match to TRBD2. CDR3 length: 15 residues. CDR1 is SGHNT and CDR2 is YENEEA in the germline V gene. V trimming: 3 bases; J trimming: 4 bases; junction bases outside the gene matches: 7. CDR3: CASSLSARGADTQYF. The DNA of the CDR3 is TGTGCCAGCAGCTTGTCGGCCCGGGGGGCAGATACGCAGTATTTT.

The chain couples TRBV5-5 to TRBJ1-2; tentatively, D is TRBD1 (5 bases). V lost 1 base and J 2 bases, leaving 12 bases between the germline ends. The CDR3 is 15 amino acids. CDR1 SGHKS and CDR2 YYEKEE come from the germline V gene (reference sequence). DNA for the CDR3: TGTGCCAGCAGCTTGACTAGGACACCAAACTATGGCTACACCTTC. Its translation: CASSLTRTPNYGYTF.

The table lists this clonotype with many counts. V gene TRBV6-5 combines with J gene TRBJ1-2; D unresolved. There are 13 residues in the CDR3. Trimming left V 5 bases short and J 4 bases short, with 11 bases between. Germline V CDR1 and CDR2: MNHEY, SVGAGI. The CDR3 region has the DNA TGTGCCAGCAGTCCAGGACTGAGCTATGGCTACACCTTC. As protein: CASSPGLSYGYTF.

The chain joins TRBV5-4 to TRBJ2-1; TRBD2 matches 11 bases. Per germline, CDR1 SGHNT and CDR2 YYREEE (reference sequence). Trimming took 0 bases from V and 5 from J; bases not matched to a gene: 7. This CDR3 spans 17 amino acids. The DNA for the CDR3 is TGTGCCAGCAGCTTGGGGGAGACTAGCGGGGCCCACAATGAGCAGTTCTTC. This gives the protein CASSLGETSGAHNEQFF.

This clonotype was seen repeatedly, ten times or more. The chain joins TRBV5-6 to TRBJ1-4; D gene uncertain. CDR3 size: 11 residues. CDR1 is SGHDT and CDR2 is YYEEEE in the germline V gene. The V end was cut by 4 bases, the J end by 10 bases, with 8 bases between. CDR3 bases: TGTGCCAGCAGCCGCGAGGGAAAACTGTTTTTT. Its protein product is CASSREGKLFF.

This clonotype has ten or more counts. The chain uses TRBV20-1 and TRBJ2-1; 10 nucleotides match TRBD2. Germline assignment: CDR1 DFQATT and CDR2 SNEGSKA (reference sequence). The CDR3 is 19 amino acids. With V trimmed by 5 bases and J by 4 bases, 20 bases remained unmatched. CDR3 amino acids: CSAEAPPPFSGRKYNEQFF. DNA of the CDR3: TGCAGTGCTGAAGCCCCACCCCCCTTTAGCGGGAGGAAATACAATGAGCAGTTCTTC.

The rearrangement joins TRBV4-1 to TRBJ2-1; TRBD2 aligns across 10 bases. There are 19 residues in the CDR3. J gave up 2 bases and V 0 bases, and 10 bases lay outside the gene matches. Looked up from germline, CDR1 is MGHRA and CDR2 is YSYEKL. Here the CDR3 reads CASSQDSRILAGAYNEQFF. The CDR3 nucleotides are TGCGCCAGCAGCCAAGATTCCAGAATCCTAGCGGGAGCCTACAATGAGCAGTTCTTC.

In its sample, this clonotype was seen many times. The chain joins TRBV5-6 to TRBJ2-1, with TRBD2 matching 12 bases. CDR1 is SGHDT and CDR2 is YYEEEE in the germline V gene. CDR3 length equals 19 residues. Trimming took 0 bases from V and 7 from J; bases not matched to a gene: 14. The CDR3 loop is CASSLEGLRLAGARNEQFF. The DNA of the CDR3 is TGTGCCAGCAGCTTGGAGGGGTTGCGACTAGCGGGAGCTCGGAATGAGCAGTTCTTC.

In this sample, this clonotype turned up a few times. In DNA form, the CDR3 reads TGCAGTGCTAGTCTTGGACTAGGTACCGAGCAGTACTTC. Translation gives CSASLGLGTEQYF. This chain links TRBV20-1 with TRBJ2-7, with 7 bases that match TRBD2. Per the germline V gene, CDR1 is DFQATT and CDR2 is SNEGSKA (reference sequence). This CDR3 contains 13 residues. V shed 3 bases, J shed 6 bases, and the junction held 8 bases outside the gene matches.

In its sample, this clonotype was seen many times. The CDR3: CASSHDSEETQYF. CDR3 sequence (DNA): TGTGCCAGCAGCCACGACTCAGAAGAGACCCAGTACTTC. The rearrangement uses TRBV7-2 and TRBJ2-5, with no clear D. CDR3 size: 13 residues. Per the germline V gene, CDR1 is SGHTA and CDR2 is FQGNSA. Trimming shortened V by 5 bases and J by 3 bases, and 10 bases separated the two germline ends. The full variable domain, rest sourced from reference TRBV7-2 and TRBJ2-5, is GAGVSQSPSNKVTEKGKDVELRCDPISGHTALYWYRQSLGQGLEFLIYFQGNSAPDKSGLPSDRFSAERTGGSVSTLTIQRTQQEDSAVYLCASSHDSEETQYFGPGTRLLVL.

This clonotype was recorded many times. The chain joins TRBV7-8 to TRBJ1-5, with D possibly being TRBD1 (6 bases). The CDR3 length is 16 residues. V dropped 0 bases and J dropped 0 bases, with 9 bases sitting between them. Germline assignment: CDR1 SGHVS and CDR2 FQNEAQ. CDR3 nucleotides: TGTGCCAGCAGCTTAGCAAGGACAGATAGCAATCAGCCCCAGCATTTT. It specifies CASSLARTDSNQPQHF.

The chain couples TRBV28 to TRBJ2-7; D call uncertain. Trimming cost V 5 bases and J 0 bases, with 8 bases left between them. CDR3 size: 13 residues. Germline V CDR1 and CDR2: MDHEN, SYDVKM. Written as DNA, the CDR3 is TGTGCCAGCAGTATGCAGAGCTCCTACGAGCAGTACTTC. Translation gives CASSMQSSYEQYF. Full variable domain (rest looked up from reference TRBV28 and TRBJ2-7): DVKVTQSSRYLVKRTGEKVFLECVQDMDHENMFWYRQDPGLGLRLIYFSYDVKMKEKGDIPEGYSVSREKKERFSLILESASTNQTSMYLCASSMQSSYEQYFGPGTRLTVT.

The table lists this clonotype with a few counts. V usage is TRBV3-1 and J usage is TRBJ1-2; D remains ambiguous. The CDR3 extends over 16 amino acids. Germline V CDR1 and CDR2: LGHDT, YNNKEL (reference sequence). V was shortened by 7 bases and J by 4 bases, with 22 bases between the two germline ends. In nucleotides, the CDR3 is TGTGCCAGCAAACTCAGCAGCGGCGCCAGAGCCTATGGCTACACCTTC. Translation: CASKLSSGARAYGYTF.

This clonotype was detected many times. This rearrangement joins TRBV12-5 to TRBJ2-5; D unclear. This CDR3 is built from 11 residues. Trimming stripped 1 base from V and 5 bases from J, with 2 bases between. Germline V CDR1 and CDR2: LGHNT, FRNRAP. DNA of the CDR3: TGTGCTAGTGGTTTGGGGGAGACCCAGTACTTC. Amino acid sequence: CASGLGETQYF.

The chain uses TRBV18 and TRBJ2-7; D might be TRBD2 (6 bases). The CDR3 has 15 residues. V gave up 2 bases and J gave up 4 bases, with 15 bases separating them. CDR1 and CDR2 (germline): KGHSH, LQKENI. The CDR3 region is CASSPSSMGGYEQYF. The CDR3 DNA is TGTGCCAGCTCACCATCGAGCATGGGGGGTTACGAGCAGTACTTC. Full variable domain (rest looked up from reference TRBV18 and TRBJ2-7): NAGVMQNPRHLVRRRGQEARLRCSPMKGHSHVYWYRQLPEEGLKFMVYLQKENIIDESGMPKERFSAEFPKEGPSILRIQQVVRGDSAAYFCASSPSSMGGYEQYFGPGTRLTVT.

This clonotype showed up many times. The chain couples TRBV6-1 to TRBJ1-5; D is unclear. CDR1 and CDR2 (germline): MNHNS, SASEGT. CDR3 length: 15 amino acids. V was pared by 3 bases and J by 0 bases, with 9 bases between. The CDR3 DNA follows: TGTGCCAGCAGTGATGGAGGAGCTAGCAATCAGCCCCAGCATTTT. Translating it yields CASSDGGASNQPQHF.

The chain carries TRBV19 and TRBJ2-1; 10 bases match TRBD1. This CDR3 comprises 16 residues. Germline values: CDR1 LNHDA, CDR2 SQIVND (reference sequence). The trim removed 4 bases at V and 8 bases at J, leaving 11 bases unmatched. The CDR3 sequence is CASSRIPGQGFDEQFF. CDR3 DNA: TGTGCCAGTAGTAGAATACCGGGACAGGGGTTCGATGAGCAGTTCTTC.

This clonotype was detected ten times or more. V gene TRBV5-1 combines with J gene TRBJ1-6; no reliable D call. The CDR3 covers 13 residues. Germline V gene data show CDR1 as SGHRS and CDR2 as YFSETQ. Trimming took off 4 bases at V and 14 bases at J, with 16 bases between the two ends. CDR3 region: CASSQNTVGALHF. The CDR3 DNA sequence: TGCGCCAGCAGCCAGAACACGGTTGGGGCCCTCCACTTT.

At least ten counts were recorded for this clonotype. This sequence joins TRBV6-6 and TRBJ2-5; the D is unclear. This CDR3 spans 12 amino acids. CDR1 MNHNY and CDR2 SVGAGI come from the germline V gene (reference sequence). The ends were cut back, 5 bases at V and 5 bases at J, with 9 bases in the middle. CDR3 region: CASSGEAETQYF. In nucleotides, the CDR3 is TGTGCCAGCAGTGGCGAGGCGGAGACCCAGTACTTC.